These T cell receptor beta chains were read from a single sample in a study of CD8 T cells in ankylosing spondylitis. TCRdb re-called the 5' RACE reads with MiXCR, one entry per CDR3 protein. Among 7,000 to 8,000 distinct CDR3 sequences listed, 2.8% were seen once. Sequencing input: blood, either unsorted or a sorted T cell fraction (not recorded which). These receptor sequences come from a female donor with ankylosing spondylitis or in good health (not recorded which). CDR3s include the opening cysteine and the closing phenylalanine or tryptophan. Each record gives: D gene, V gene, clone size, J gene, CDR3 DNA, CDR3 protein. The D gene is left open where the match is weak. Only part of the rows carry a size: once, few, many, or a class if the clone is expanded.

NA	TRBV9	medium-sized	TRBJ2-2	TGTGCCAGCAGCGAGAGGAGCTACACCGGGGAGCTGTTTTTT	CASSERSYTGELFF
TRBD2	TRBV9	many	TRBJ2-3	TGTGCCAGCAGCCCCGGGGGGGTGCAGTATTTT	CASSPGGVQYF
TRBD2	TRBV9	many	TRBJ2-1	TGTGCCAGTAATAGCGGGAAGGACCCGGGCTCCTACAATGAGCAGTTCTTC	CASNSGKDPGSYNEQFF
TRBD2	TRBV9	many	TRBJ2-1	TGTGCCAGCAGCGTAGGCTCTAGCGGGGGGGCCAGTGAGCAGTTCTTC	CASSVGSSGGASEQFF
NA	TRBV9	NA	TRBJ2-6	TGTGCCAGCAGCGATACGATTAAAAGCTCTGGGGCCAGCGTCCTGACTTTC	CASSDTIKSSGASVLTF
TRBD2	TRBV9	many	TRBJ2-2	TGTGCCAGCAGCGCCCGACTAGCGGGGGGCTCCAACACCGGGGAGCTGTTTTTT	CASSARLAGGSNTGELFF
TRBD2	TRBV9	many	TRBJ2-3	TGTGCCAGCAGCGAAAGCGGGGGGGGGGCAGATACGCAGTATTTT	CASSESGGGADTQYF
NA	TRBV9	many	TRBJ1-5	TGTGCCAGCAGCGTAGGGGACACCGATCAGCCCCAGCATTTT	CASSVGDTDQPQHF
NA	TRBV9	many	TRBJ2-1	TGTGCCAGCAGCGTAGCAGCGTCTTACCCTGAGCAGTTCTTC	CASSVAASYPEQFF
NA	TRBV9	many	TRBJ2-7	TGTGCCAGCAGCGTAGGCACAGGGCCCTACGAGCAGTACTTC	CASSVGTGPYEQYF
NA	TRBV9	many	TRBJ1-1	TGTGCCAGCACCGGAATGAACACTGAAGTTTTCTTT	CASTGMNTEVFF
NA	TRBV9	many	TRBJ2-3	TGTGCCAGCAGCGTAGTTGCAGATACGCAGTATTTT	CASSVVADTQYF
TRBD2	TRBV9	many	TRBJ2-2	TGTGCCAGCAGCGAATCGGGGGGGCCAACCGGGGAGCTGTTTTTT	CASSESGGPTGELFF
NA	TRBV9	medium-sized	TRBJ2-7	TGTGCCAGCAGCCCCGGCTACGAGCAGTACTTC	CASSPGYEQYF
TRBD1	TRBV9	many	TRBJ2-5	TGTGCCAGCAGCGTAGACCGGGACAGGGGGCGATTGGAGACCCAGTACTTC	CASSVDRDRGRLETQYF
NA	TRBV9	many	TRBJ1-1	TGTGCCAGCAGCGTATTAGCTTCTGACACTGAAGCTTTCTTT	CASSVLASDTEAFF
TRBD2	TRBV9	many	TRBJ2-3	TGTGCCAGCAGCCCATTAAGCGGGGCCCCCACAGATACGCAGTATTTT	CASSPLSGAPTDTQYF
NA	TRBV9	many	TRBJ1-4	TGTGCCAGCAGCGTAGAGGGGAATGAAAAACTGTTTTTT	CASSVEGNEKLFF
NA	TRBV9	medium-sized	TRBJ2-1	TGTGCCAGCAGCGTAGAGGCCGGGTGGAATGAGCAGTTCTTC	CASSVEAGWNEQFF
TRBD1	TRBV9	many	TRBJ2-3	TGTGCCAGCAGCGCGAGAGGGCCGGGACAGGTCACAGATACGCAGTATTTT	CASSARGPGQVTDTQYF
NA	TRBV9	NA	TRBJ2-3	TGTGCCAGCAGCGTAGGTCTAGGCCCAGATACGCAGTATTTT	CASSVGLGPDTQYF
TRBD2	TRBV9	many	TRBJ2-1	TGTGCCAGCAGCGGGGACGGGAGGGAGGAGTTCTTC	CASSGDGREEFF
TRBD1	TRBV9	many	TRBJ2-3	TGTGCCAGCAGCGGTGGACAGGGGGCTAGCACAGATACGCAGTATTTT	CASSGGQGASTDTQYF
TRBD2	TRBV9	many	TRBJ2-5	TGTGCCAGCAGCCCACGACTAGCGAACCAAGAGACCCAGTACTTC	CASSPRLANQETQYF
NA	TRBV9	many	TRBJ2-7	TGTGCCAGCAGCGTAGGGGTTTCTACTGAGCAGTACTTC	CASSVGVSTEQYF
NA	TRBV9	many	TRBJ2-1	TGTGCCAGCAGCACCGACCCCTCTCCCTCCTACAATGAGCAGTTCTTC	CASSTDPSPSYNEQFF
NA	TRBV9	many	TRBJ1-4	TGTGCCAGCAGCGTTTCCGGGGGCAATGAAAAACTGTTTTTT	CASSVSGGNEKLFF
NA	TRBV9	many	TRBJ2-7	TGTGCCAGCAGCGCCCGGGACAATACCTACGAGCAGTACTTC	CASSARDNTYEQYF
NA	TRBV9	many	TRBJ2-2	TGTGCCGTGGGAGACAGCCCATTCCAGAACACCGGGGAGCTGTTTTTT	CAVGDSPFQNTGELFF
NA	TRBV9	many	TRBJ2-2	TGTGCCAGCAGCAAGGGACCCACCCTTGAGGACACCGGGGAGCTGTTTTTT	CASSKGPTLEDTGELFF
NA	TRBV9	many	TRBJ1-1	TGTGCCAGCAGCGCGGGCGGGTTGGGGAGCACTGAAGCTTTCTTT	CASSAGGLGSTEAFF
TRBD2	TRBV9	NA	TRBJ2-1	TGTGCCAGCAACGTAGAGGGGACTAGCGCCAATGAGCAGTTCTTC	CASNVEGTSANEQFF
TRBD1	TRBV9	many	TRBJ2-3	TGTGCCAGCAAGGGACAGGGGTTAGATACGCAGTATTTT	CASKGQGLDTQYF
NA	TRBV9	medium-sized	TRBJ2-5	TGTGCCAGCAGCGTAGGTTTTACGTCGGAGACCCAGTACTTC	CASSVGFTSETQYF
NA	TRBV9	many	TRBJ2-5	TGTGCCAGCAGCGTAGGGGTGGGTGGGGAGACCCAGTACTTC	CASSVGVGGETQYF
NA	TRBV9	many	TRBJ2-3	TGTGCCAGCAGCGAGGCGTCTAATACGCAGTATTTT	CASSEASNTQYF
TRBD2	TRBV9	many	TRBJ2-1	TGTGCCAGCAGCGTAGACGGGGGGGCCTACAATGAGCAGTTCTTC	CASSVDGGAYNEQFF
TRBD2	TRBV9	many	TRBJ2-3	TGTGCCAGCAGCGTAGAGGCGGGGGGGCCAACAGATACGCAGTATTTT	CASSVEAGGPTDTQYF
NA	TRBV9	many	TRBJ1-1	TGTGCCAGCAGCGTAGTTCAGGGCGAGAACACTGAAGCTTTCTTT	CASSVVQGENTEAFF
NA	TRBV9	many	TRBJ1-1	TGTGCCAGCAGCGACGGAGGAACAGGACGTATGAACACTGAAGCTTTCTTT	CASSDGGTGRMNTEAFF
NA	TRBV9	medium-sized	TRBJ2-7	TGTGCCAGCAGCGTAGAGGGACTCCTCCCCTCCTACGAGCAGTACTTC	CASSVEGLLPSYEQYF
TRBD2	TRBV9	many	TRBJ2-7	TGTGCCAGCTCCGGGACTAGCGGCACCTACGAGCAGTACTTC	CASSGTSGTYEQYF
TRBD2	TRBV9	many	TRBJ2-5	TGTGCCAGCAGCACTAGCGGGGGGGCGGGAGAGACCCAGTACTTC	CASSTSGGAGETQYF
TRBD1	TRBV9	many	TRBJ2-3	TGTGCCAGCAGCGTAGAGGGACAGAACACAGATACGCAGTATTTT	CASSVEGQNTDTQYF
NA	TRBV9	NA	TRBJ1-5	TGTGCCAGCAGCGTAGATGGGGAGTATCAGCCCCAGCATTTT	CASSVDGEYQPQHF
NA	TRBV9	many	TRBJ1-1	TGTGCCAGCAGCGATGGGGGGGCCCTTGAAGCTTTCTTT	CASSDGGALEAFF
TRBD1	TRBV9	many	TRBJ1-1	TGTGCCAGCAGCGGGACAGGGAGCACTGAAGCTTTCTTT	CASSGTGSTEAFF
NA	TRBV9	NA	TRBJ2-1	TGTGCCAGCAGCGTAGAAAGTTCCTACAATGAGCAGTTCTTC	CASSVESSYNEQFF
NA	TRBV12-1	many	TRBJ2-1	TGTGCCAGCAGCTTCCGACCAAACTCCTACAATGAGCAGTTCTTC	CASSFRPNSYNEQFF
NA	TRBV21-1	many	TRBJ2-1	TGTGCCAGAAGTAGGACAGGCGAACATGAGCAGTTCTTC	CARSRTGEHEQFF
NA	TRBV9	many	TRBJ2-1	TGTGCCAGCAGCTTTAGCCTGGTAGCAGGCTCCTACAATGAGCAGTTCTTC	CASSFSLVAGSYNEQFF
NA	TRBV9	many	TRBJ2-7	TGTGCCAGCAGCGCTGACGGGGATTCCTACGAGCAGTACTTC	CASSADGDSYEQYF
NA	TRBV9	medium-sized	TRBJ2-7	TGTGCCAGCAGCGTAAACAGTGGCGAGCAGTACTTC	CASSVNSGEQYF
NA	TRBV9	many	TRBJ2-1	TGTGCCAGCAGCGTAGAGAGTCGCTACAATGAGCAGTTCTTC	CASSVESRYNEQFF